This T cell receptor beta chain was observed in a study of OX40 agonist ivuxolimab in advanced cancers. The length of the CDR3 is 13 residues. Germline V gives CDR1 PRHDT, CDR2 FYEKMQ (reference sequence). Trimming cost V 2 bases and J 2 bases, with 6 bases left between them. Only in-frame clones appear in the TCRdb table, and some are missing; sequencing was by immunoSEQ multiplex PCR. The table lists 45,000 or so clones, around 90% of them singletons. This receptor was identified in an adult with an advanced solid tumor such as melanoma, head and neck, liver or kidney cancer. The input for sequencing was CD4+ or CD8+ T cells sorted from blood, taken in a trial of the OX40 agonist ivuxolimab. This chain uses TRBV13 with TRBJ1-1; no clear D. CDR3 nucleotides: TGTGCCAGCAGCTTACACTTCAACACTGAAGCTTTCTTT. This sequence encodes CASSLHFNTEAFF.